Following are 23 T cell receptor beta chains from one sample sequenced in a study of PD-1 blockade in classical Hodgkin lymphoma. After autologous stem cell transplantation all patients relapsed, and prior brentuximab vedotin exposure differed between cohorts. The protocol was immunoSEQ multiplex PCR, while the TCRdb copy is restricted to in-frame clones and leaves out a portion. Here the sample spans around 99,000 clones, about four fifths being singletons. The source was peripheral blood mononuclear cells (PBMCs), collected before the second cycle of nivolumab. The receptor set was obtained from a human donor with classical Hodgkin lymphoma.

This chain uses TRBV19 with TRBJ2-5; D unclear. The length of the CDR3 is 13 residues. Germline lookup yields CDR1 LNHDA and CDR2 SQIVND (reference sequence). V was cut by 5 bases and J by 0 bases, with 7 bases left in between. The CDR3 spells CASSPEYQETQYF. The CDR3 DNA follows: TGTGCCAGTAGTCCTGAGTACCAAGAGACCCAGTACTTC.

As to this clone: Different DNA sequences within this sample yield the same CDR3. The chain couples TRBV5-1 to TRBJ2-1; TRBD2 agrees at 11 bases. Germline V gene sequence: CDR1 SGHRS, CDR2 YFSETQ. The J segment lost 6 bases and the V segment lost 4 bases, leaving 6 bases of the junction unmatched. This CDR3 contains 15 residues. CDR3 sequence: CASSPGTSGGNEQFF. DNA for the CDR3: TGCGCCAGCAGCCCCGGGACTAGCGGAGGCAATGAGCAGTTCTTC.

V and J are TRBV10-3 and TRBJ1-2; D unclear. Germline V gives CDR1 ENHRY, CDR2 SYGVKD. The V gene lost 0 bases and the J gene lost 3 bases, with 14 bases spanning the gap. The CDR3 runs to 16 residues. CDR3 DNA: TGTGCCATCAGTGAGTCCCAGGCACGTCGGGACTATGGCTACACCTTC. This encodes CAISESQARRDYGYTF.

This chain joins TRBV28 and TRBJ2-7; D possibly matches TRBD1 or TRBD2 (5 bases each). V was clipped by 6 bases and J by 3 bases, with 12 bases between them. The germline V gene encodes CDR1 MDHEN and CDR2 SYDVKM. The CDR3 runs 13 residues. CDR3 sequence reads: CASSRGTVYEQYF. DNA of the CDR3: TGTGCCAGCAGCCGAGGGACGGTCTACGAGCAGTACTTC.

This chain uses TRBV19 with TRBJ2-7, with unresolved D. The CDR3 is made up of 14 amino acids. Germline V gives CDR1 LNHDA, CDR2 SQIVND (reference sequence). V was clipped by 2 bases and J by 3 bases, with 11 bases between them. CDR3 in amino acids: CASSIRRTDYEQYF. In DNA, the CDR3 is TGTGCCAGTAGTATACGGCGGACCGACTACGAGCAGTACTTC.

This clone was counted between two and nine times. V usage is TRBV12-5 and J usage is TRBJ2-2; 9 bases match TRBD1. The V gene's germline CDR1 is LGHNT and CDR2 FRNRAP. V dropped 5 bases and J dropped 4; count of bases not matched to a gene: 8. The CDR3 runs to 16 residues. CDR3 amino acids: CASGPQNRGRTGELFF. The CDR3, as DNA: TGTGCTAGTGGTCCCCAAAACAGGGGGCGCACCGGGGAGCTGTTTTTT.

J is TRBJ1-5 and V is TRBV19; D unresolved. This CDR3 has 15 amino acids. The germline V gene has CDR1 LNHDA and CDR2 SQIVND (reference sequence). V was trimmed by 3 bases and J by 0 bases, leaving 9 bases between them. CDR3 in amino acids: CASSIPGHSNQPQHF. The CDR3 region has the DNA TGTGCCAGTAGTATCCCCGGGCATAGCAATCAGCCCCAGCATTTT.

The chain combines TRBV19 with TRBJ2-3; D unresolved. The germline V gene encodes CDR1 LNHDA and CDR2 SQIVND (reference sequence). V lost 3 bases and J 2 bases, leaving 12 bases between the germline ends. The CDR3 spans 15 residues. The CDR3 sequence is CASSIGVEVTDTQYF. The CDR3 bases are TGTGCCAGTAGTATCGGAGTAGAAGTCACAGATACGCAGTATTTT. Filled out from reference TRBV19 and TRBJ2-3, the complete variable domain reads DGGITQSPKYLFRKEGQNVTLSCEQNLNHDAMYWYRQDPGQGLRLIYYSQIVNDFQKGDIAEGYSVSREKKESFPLTVTSAQKNPTAFYLCASSIGVEVTDTQYFGPGTRLTVL.

V usage is TRBV7-3 and J usage is TRBJ2-2, with TRBD2 identical over 11 bases. Germline CDR1 reads SGHTA; CDR2 reads FQGTGA. V gave up 5 bases and J gave up 5 bases; unmatched junction bases: 4. This CDR3 contains 15 residues. The CDR3 sequence: CASSTGTSGTGELFF. The CDR3 nucleotides are TGTGCCAGCAGCACCGGGACTAGCGGTACCGGGGAGCTGTTTTTT.

The genes are TRBV9 and TRBJ1-2; no firm D call. Trimming stripped 0 bases from V and 4 bases from J, with 10 bases between. There are 14 residues in the CDR3. Germline CDR1 SGDLS, CDR2 YYNGEE. CDR3: CASSVASRRYGYTF. Here the CDR3 DNA reads TGTGCCAGCAGCGTAGCCTCCCGTCGCTATGGCTACACCTTC.

This sequence joins TRBV25-1 and TRBJ2-3; D is perhaps TRBD1 (5 bases). The V gene's germline CDR1 is MGHDK and CDR2 SYGVNS. V gave up 4 bases and J gave up 4 bases, with 9 bases separating them. The CDR3 is 13 residues long. The CDR3 sequence: CASSVQGADTQYF. CDR3 nucleotide sequence: TGTGCCAGCAGTGTCCAGGGTGCAGATACGCAGTATTTT.

The gene calls are TRBV14 and TRBJ1-1; no firm D call. The CDR3 has 13 residues. The germline V gene encodes CDR1 SGHDN and CDR2 FVKESK. Trimming stripped 0 bases from V and 10 bases from J, with 12 bases between. This CDR3 reads CASSQDMARGAFF. DNA of the CDR3: TGTGCCAGCAGCCAAGATATGGCGCGGGGAGCTTTCTTT. The full variable domain, rest sourced from reference TRBV14 and TRBJ1-1, is EAGVTQFPSHSVIEKGQTVTLRCDPISGHDNLYWYRRVMGKEIKFLLHFVKESKQDESGMPNNRFLAERTGGTYSTLKVQPAELEDSGVYFCASSQDMARGAFFGQGTRLTVV.

This chain uses TRBV5-1 with TRBJ2-1; the match to TRBD2 covers 9 bases. This CDR3 has 15 residues. The germline gives CDR1 SGHRS, CDR2 YFSETQ. V lost 1 base to trimming and J lost 4 bases; unmatched junction nucleotides: 3. The CDR3 bases are TGCGCCAGCAGCTTGACTAGCGGGCCTTACAATGAGCAGTTCTTC. This sequence encodes CASSLTSGPYNEQFF.

The gene calls are TRBV27 and TRBJ2-5, with D perhaps TRBD1 or TRBD2 (5 bases each). Germline V gene sequence: CDR1 MNHEY, CDR2 SMNVEV (reference sequence). V was pared by 8 bases and J by 7 bases, with 14 bases between. This CDR3 contains 12 residues. Here the CDR3 DNA reads TGTGCCAGCGGTGGACCTGGGGGGACCCAGTACTTC. This gives the protein CASGGPGGTQYF.

The J gene is TRBJ1-1, the V gene TRBV10-3, with a tentative D call TRBD1 (6 bases). Germline values: CDR1 ENHRY, CDR2 SYGVKD. This CDR3 is built from 13 residues. With 6 bases removed from V and 2 bases from J, the gap between germline ends came to 10 bases. The DNA of the CDR3 is TGTGCCATCAGCCGGACAGATAACACTGAAGCTTTCTTT. Protein sequence: CAISRTDNTEAFF.

V usage is TRBV6-5 and J usage is TRBJ1-2; 7 bases agree with TRBD1. CDR3 length: 16 residues. Germline V lookup: CDR1 MNHEY, CDR2 SVGAGI. Unmatched junction bases numbered 7, after V lost 3 bases and J lost 0 bases. CDR3 nucleotide sequence: TGTGCCAGCAGTTATGCGGGACAGCAAGCTAACTATGGCTACACCTTC. As protein: CASSYAGQQANYGYTF.

The count of this clone is one. The rearrangement joins TRBV9 to TRBJ1-5; D gene ambiguous. The V gene's germline CDR1 is SGDLS and CDR2 YYNGEE. The CDR3 extends over 14 amino acids. V was cut by 0 bases and J by 4 bases, with 8 bases left in between. The CDR3 DNA is TGTGCCAGCAGCGTAGTTAGCGGGAATCAGCCCCAGCATTTT. As protein: CASSVVSGNQPQHF.

The rearrangement joins TRBV27 to TRBJ2-1, with 8 bases lining up with TRBD2. The V and J ends lost 6 bases and 5 bases, in that order; junction bases with no gene match: 6. The CDR3 runs 14 residues. Per the germline V gene, CDR1 is MNHEY and CDR2 is SMNVEV (reference sequence). This CDR3 reads CASRTGGVNNEQFF. In DNA, the CDR3 is TGTGCCAGCAGGACGGGGGGGGTCAACAATGAGCAGTTCTTC.

The chain combines TRBV6-1 with TRBJ1-1; a possible D gene is TRBD1 (6 bases). Germline values: CDR1 MNHNS, CDR2 SASEGT. The CDR3 has 15 amino acids. V lost 3 bases and J 1 base, leaving 12 bases between the germline ends. Here the CDR3 reads CASSEADSWNTEAFF. CDR3 in DNA: TGTGCCAGCAGTGAGGCGGACAGCTGGAACACTGAAGCTTTCTTT.

J is TRBJ2-3 and V is TRBV4-2; D may be TRBD1 or TRBD2 (5 bases each). The CDR3 consists of 14 residues. Germline CDR1 and CDR2: LGHNA and YNFKEQ. V was clipped by 4 bases and J by 4 bases, with 12 bases between them. The CDR3 DNA sequence: TGTGCCAGCAGCCCGAGGGACGGGCCAGATACGCAGTATTTT. Amino acid sequence: CASSPRDGPDTQYF.

The chain employs TRBV27 and TRBJ2-1; either TRBD1 or TRBD2 may supply D (6 bases each). The germline V gene encodes CDR1 MNHEY and CDR2 SMNVEV (reference sequence). Trimming stripped 3 bases from V and 14 bases from J, with 17 bases between. The CDR3 runs 13 residues. CDR3: CASSLLSRGEEFF. CDR3 nucleotide sequence: TGTGCCAGCAGTTTGCTTAGTAGGGGGGAGGAGTTCTTC.

V gene TRBV10-3 combines with J gene TRBJ2-5, with 8 bases fitting TRBD2. The CDR3 is 14 residues long. Germline loops: CDR1 ENHRY, CDR2 SYGVKD. J gave up 4 bases and V 4 bases, and 5 bases lay outside the gene matches. The CDR3 DNA sequence: TGTGCCATCAGTGCCCCGGGAGGGAGAGAGACCCAGTACTTC. Residues: CAISAPGGRETQYF.

The chain couples TRBV6-6 to TRBJ1-2; maybe TRBD1 (5 bases). This CDR3 region has 16 residues. The V gene lost 5 bases and the J gene lost 7 bases, with 23 bases spanning the gap. Germline CDR1 is MNHNY and CDR2 is SVGAGI (reference sequence). The CDR3 DNA is TGTGCCAGCAGTCGACCCCGGGACCCGGGGGGAGGTGGCTACACCTTC. It specifies CASSRPRDPGGGGYTF.